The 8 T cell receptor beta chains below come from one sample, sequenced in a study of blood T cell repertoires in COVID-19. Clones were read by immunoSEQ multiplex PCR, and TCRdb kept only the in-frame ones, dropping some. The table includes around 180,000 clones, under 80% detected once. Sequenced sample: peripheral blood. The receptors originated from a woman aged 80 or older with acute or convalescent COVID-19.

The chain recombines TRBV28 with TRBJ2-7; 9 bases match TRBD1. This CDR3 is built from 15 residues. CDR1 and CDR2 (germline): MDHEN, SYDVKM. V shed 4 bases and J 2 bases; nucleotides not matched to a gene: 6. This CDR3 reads CASSSGTGLPYEQYF. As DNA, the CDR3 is TGTGCCAGCAGTTCCGGGACAGGGTTGCCCTACGAGCAGTACTTC.

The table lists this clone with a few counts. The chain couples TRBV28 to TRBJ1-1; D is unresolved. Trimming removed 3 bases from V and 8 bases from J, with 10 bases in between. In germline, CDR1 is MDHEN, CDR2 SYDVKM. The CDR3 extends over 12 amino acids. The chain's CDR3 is CASSFRSEEAFF. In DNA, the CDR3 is TGTGCCAGCAGTTTCAGATCAGAAGAAGCTTTCTTT.

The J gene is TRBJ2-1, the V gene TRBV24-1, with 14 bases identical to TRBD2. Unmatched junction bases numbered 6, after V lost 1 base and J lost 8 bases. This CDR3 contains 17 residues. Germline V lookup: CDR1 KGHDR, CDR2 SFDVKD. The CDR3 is CATSDFGTSGRMDEQFF. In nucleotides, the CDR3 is TGTGCCACCAGTGATTTCGGGACTAGCGGGAGAATGGATGAGCAGTTCTTC.

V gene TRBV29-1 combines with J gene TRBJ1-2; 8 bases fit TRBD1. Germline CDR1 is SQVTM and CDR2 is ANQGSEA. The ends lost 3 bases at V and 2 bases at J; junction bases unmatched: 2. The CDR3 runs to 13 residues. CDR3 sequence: CSVEDRENYGYTF. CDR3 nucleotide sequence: TGCAGCGTTGAGGACAGGGAAAACTATGGCTACACCTTC.

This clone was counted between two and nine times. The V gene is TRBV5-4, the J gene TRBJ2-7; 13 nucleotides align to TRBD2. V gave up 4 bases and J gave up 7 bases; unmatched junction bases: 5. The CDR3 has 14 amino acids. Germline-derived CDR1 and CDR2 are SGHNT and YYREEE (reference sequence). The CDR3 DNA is TGTGCCAGCAGCGGACTAGCGGGAGTGGGAGAGCAGTACTTC. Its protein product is CASSGLAGVGEQYF.

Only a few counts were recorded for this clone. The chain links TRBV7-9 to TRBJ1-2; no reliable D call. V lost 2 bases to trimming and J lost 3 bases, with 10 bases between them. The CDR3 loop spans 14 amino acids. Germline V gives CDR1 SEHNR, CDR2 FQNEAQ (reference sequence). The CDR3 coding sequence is TGTGCCAGCAGCTTACAGAGCGGGCACTATGGCTACACCTTC. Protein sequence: CASSLQSGHYGYTF.

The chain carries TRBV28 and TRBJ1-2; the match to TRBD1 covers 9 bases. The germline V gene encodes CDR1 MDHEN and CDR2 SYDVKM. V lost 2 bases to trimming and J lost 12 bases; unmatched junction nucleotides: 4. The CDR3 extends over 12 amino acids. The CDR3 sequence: CASSLVTGGHTF. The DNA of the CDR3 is TGTGCCAGCAGTTTAGTAACAGGGGGCCACACCTTC.

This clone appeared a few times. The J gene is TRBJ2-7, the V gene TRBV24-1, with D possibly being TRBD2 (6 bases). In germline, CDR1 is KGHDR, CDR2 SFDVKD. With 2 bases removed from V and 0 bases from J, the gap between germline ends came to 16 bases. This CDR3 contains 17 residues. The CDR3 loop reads CATSDWWQRVFSYEQYF. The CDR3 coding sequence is TGTGCCACCAGTGATTGGTGGCAGCGGGTTTTCTCCTACGAGCAGTACTTC.